The 2 T cell receptor beta chains reported below all come from one sample, sequenced in a study of brain T cells in children with intractable seizures. The repertoire was sequenced with immunoSEQ multiplex PCR; TCRdb's copy has only in-frame clones and lacks some. This sample has a few hundred clones, with more than 70% found just once. The sequenced cases were selected for having the highest brain T cell transcript signatures. The source was resected brain tissue, collected at surgery. The receptors derive from a girl aged 10 to 17 with tuberous sclerosis and intractable seizures.

The chain has TRBV9 and TRBJ2-2; TRBD2 matches at 13 bases. This CDR3 contains 19 residues. Germline-derived CDR1 and CDR2 are SGDLS and YYNGEE. Trimming removed 4 bases from V and 6 bases from J; junction bases left unmatched: 15. CDR3 in amino acids: CASSPWTSGSRLIPGELFF. DNA for the CDR3: TGTGCCAGCAGCCCTTGGACTAGCGGGAGTCGGCTTATCCCCGGGGAGCTGTTTTTT.

This chain connects TRBV14 to TRBJ2-3; D ambiguous. The germline gives CDR1 SGHDN, CDR2 FVKESK. This CDR3 region has 14 residues. V lost 0 bases to trimming and J lost 6 bases, with 10 bases between them. The CDR3 DNA reads TGTGCCAGCAGCCAAGAAACCAGGTGGGATACGCAGTATTTT. Protein: CASSQETRWDTQYF.